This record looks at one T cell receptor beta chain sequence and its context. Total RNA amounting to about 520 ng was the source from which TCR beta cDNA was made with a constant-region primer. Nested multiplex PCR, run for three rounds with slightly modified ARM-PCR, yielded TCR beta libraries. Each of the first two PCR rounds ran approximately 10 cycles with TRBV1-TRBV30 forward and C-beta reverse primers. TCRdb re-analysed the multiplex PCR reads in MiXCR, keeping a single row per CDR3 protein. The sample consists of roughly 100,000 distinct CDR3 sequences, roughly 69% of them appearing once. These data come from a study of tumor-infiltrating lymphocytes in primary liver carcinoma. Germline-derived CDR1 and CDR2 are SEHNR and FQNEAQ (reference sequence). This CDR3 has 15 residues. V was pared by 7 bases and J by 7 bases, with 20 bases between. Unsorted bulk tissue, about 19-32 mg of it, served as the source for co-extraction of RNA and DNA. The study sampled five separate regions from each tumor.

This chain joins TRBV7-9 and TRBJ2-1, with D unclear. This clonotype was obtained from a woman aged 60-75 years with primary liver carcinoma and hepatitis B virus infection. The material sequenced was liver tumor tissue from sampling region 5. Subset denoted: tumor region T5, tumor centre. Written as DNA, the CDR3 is TGTGCCAGCATCCCAATCTCCTGGGGTGTGAATGAGCAGTTCTTC. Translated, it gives CASIPISWGVNEQFF.